Listed below are T cell receptor beta chains from one sample, sequenced in a study of radiation and T cells in renal cell carcinoma. Generated by immunoSEQ multiplex PCR, the TCRdb table keeps only in-frame clones and is missing some. Seen here are some 16,000 clones, approximately 49% observed once, and the top ten hold 40%. Source: tumor tissue, taken from a patient whose treatment included radiotherapy and nephrectomy. These receptors were taken from a woman aged 60 to 75 with renal cell carcinoma. Both conserved end residues are part of each CDR3. D genes are given only for firm matches. Not every row has a clone size; where given, it reads once, few, many or a size class.

>TRBJ1-1|TRBV13|13|.|.
TGTGCCAGCAGCTTATGGGATATCACTGAAGCTTTCTTT
CASSLWDITEAFF
>TRBJ2-2|TRBV11-3|16|TRBD2|many
TGTGCCAGCAGCTTAACGCCGGTAGCGGGGACCGGGGAGCTGTTTTTT
CASSLTPVAGTGELFF
>TRBJ2-2|TRBV5-1|14|.|once
TGCGCCAGCAGCTCTTATCCTGACACCGGGGAGCTGTTTTTT
CASSSYPDTGELFF
>TRBJ1-2|TRBV6-4|14|.|.
TGTGCCAGCAGTCCATCCGAGCAGGGACATGGCTACACCTTC
CASSPSEQGHGYTF
>TRBJ1-2|TRBV6-1|13|.|.
TGTGCCAGCACACTCGAAAGGGAATTCGGCTACACCTTC
CASTLEREFGYTF
>TRBJ2-7|TRBV5-1|16|TRBD2|.
TGCGCCAGCACGCTGGGAACCCGGACTAGCGGGTACGAGCAGTACTTC
CASTLGTRTSGYEQYF
>TRBJ1-2|TRBV7-2|14|.|few
TGTGCCAGCAGCCCTAGGGCCGACAACTATGGCTACACCTTC
CASSPRADNYGYTF
>TRBJ2-3|TRBV7-9|16|.|.
TGTGCCAGCAGCTTATCCGGCGGATTAAGCACAGATACGCAGTATTTT
CASSLSGGLSTDTQYF
>TRBJ1-2|TRBV11-2|13|.|.
TGTGCCAGCAGGGGCGGGAGTGGTCTCGGCTACACCTTC
CASRGGSGLGYTF
>TRBJ2-7|TRBV6-1|14|TRBD1|few
TGTGCCAGCACCATCCGGGACAGGGGTCGTGAGCAGTACTTC
CASTIRDRGREQYF
>TRBJ2-7|TRBV27|14|.|medium-sized
TGTGCCAGCAGTTTAGGCGGAAGCTCCTACGAGCAGTACTTC
CASSLGGSSYEQYF
>TRBJ1-2|TRBV9|14|.|.
TGTGCCAGCAGCGTAGGCGGCTTTAACTATGGCTACACCTTC
CASSVGGFNYGYTF
>TRBJ1-1|TRBV27|13|.|medium-sized
TGTGCCAGCAGTTTCACAGGGAACACTGAAGCTTTCTTT
CASSFTGNTEAFF
>TRBJ1-3|TRBV15|13|.|.
TGTGCCACCAGCAGAGATTTCGGAAACACCATATATTTT
CATSRDFGNTIYF
>TRBJ1-2|TRBV5-1|14|TRBD1|.
TGCGCCAGCAGCTCGGGACAGGGAAACTATGGCTACACCTTC
CASSSGQGNYGYTF
>TRBJ1-1|TRBV4-3|19|TRBD1|once
TGCGCCAGCAGCCAAGATGAAGCAAGCGGGGGACAGGGTTTCACTGAAGCTTTCTTT
CASSQDEASGGQGFTEAFF
>TRBJ2-1|TRBV6-6|10|.|.
TGTGCCAGCATGAACAATGAGCAGTTCTTC
CASMNNEQFF
>TRBJ2-7|TRBV7-2|13|.|.
TGTGCCAGCAGCTCCCATCATCTATACGAGCAGTACTTC
CASSSHHLYEQYF
>TRBJ1-5|TRBV2|13|.|medium-sized
TGTGCCAGCAGTGAAACCCCGCGGCAGCCCCAGCATTTT
CASSETPRQPQHF
>TRBJ2-3|TRBV9|17|.|few
TGTGCCAGCAGCCCCAACGGAGGGCGGGGAAGCACAGATACGCAGTATTTT
CASSPNGGRGSTDTQYF
>TRBJ2-5|TRBV18|14|.|few
TGTGCCAGCTCACCACCGTCTACCGACGGGACCCAGTACTTC
CASSPPSTDGTQYF
>TRBJ2-7|TRBV6-1|13|TRBD1|.
TGTGCCAGCAGTCAGGGGACAGTAGGCGAGCAGTACTTC
CASSQGTVGEQYF
>TRBJ2-2|TRBV27|12|.|few
TGTGCCAGCAGTCACAACACCGGGGAGCTGTTTTTT
CASSHNTGELFF